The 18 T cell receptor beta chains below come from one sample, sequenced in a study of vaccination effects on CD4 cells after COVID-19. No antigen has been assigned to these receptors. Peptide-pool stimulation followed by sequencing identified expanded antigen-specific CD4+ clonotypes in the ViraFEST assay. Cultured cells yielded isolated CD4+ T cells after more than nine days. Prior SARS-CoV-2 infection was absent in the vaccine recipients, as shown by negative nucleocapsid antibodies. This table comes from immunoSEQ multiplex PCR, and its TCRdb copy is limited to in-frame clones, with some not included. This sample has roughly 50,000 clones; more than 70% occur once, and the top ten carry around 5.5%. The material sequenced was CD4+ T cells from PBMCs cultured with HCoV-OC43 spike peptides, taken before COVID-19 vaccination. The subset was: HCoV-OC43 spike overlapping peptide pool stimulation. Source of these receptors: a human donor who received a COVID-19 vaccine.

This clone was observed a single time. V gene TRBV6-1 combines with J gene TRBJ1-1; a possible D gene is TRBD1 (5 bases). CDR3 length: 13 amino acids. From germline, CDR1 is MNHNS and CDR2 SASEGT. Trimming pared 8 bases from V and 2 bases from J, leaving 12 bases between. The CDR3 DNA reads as TGTGCCAGCGGACGTCAGGGAAACACTGAAGCTTTCTTT. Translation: CASGRQGNTEAFF.

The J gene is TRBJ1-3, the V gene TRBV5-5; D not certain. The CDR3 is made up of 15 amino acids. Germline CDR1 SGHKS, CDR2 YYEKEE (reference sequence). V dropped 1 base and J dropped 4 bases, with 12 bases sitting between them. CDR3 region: CASSLKWETGNTIYF. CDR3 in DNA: TGTGCCAGCAGCTTGAAATGGGAAACCGGAAACACCATATATTTT.

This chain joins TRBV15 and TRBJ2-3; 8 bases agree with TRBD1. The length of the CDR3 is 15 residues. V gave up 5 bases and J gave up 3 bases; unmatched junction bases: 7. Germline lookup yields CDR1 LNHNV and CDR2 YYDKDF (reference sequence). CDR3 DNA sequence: TGTGCCACCAGCTTTTGGACAGGGCCGACAGATACGCAGTATTTT. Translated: CATSFWTGPTDTQYF. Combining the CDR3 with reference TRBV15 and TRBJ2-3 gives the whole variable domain DAMVIQNPRYQVTQFGKPVTLSCSQTLNHNVMYWYQQKSSQAPKLLFHYYDKDFNNEADTPDNFQSRRPNTSFCFLDIRSPGLGDTAMYLCATSFWTGPTDTQYFGPGTRLTVL.

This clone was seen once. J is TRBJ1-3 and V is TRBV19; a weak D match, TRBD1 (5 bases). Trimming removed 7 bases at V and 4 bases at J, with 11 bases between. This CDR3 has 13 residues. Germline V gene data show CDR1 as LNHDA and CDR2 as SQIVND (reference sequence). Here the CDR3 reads CASTTDKGNTIYF. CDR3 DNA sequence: TGTGCCAGTACCACGGACAAGGGAAACACCATATATTTT.

CDR3 sequence: CASSRSMNTEAFF. CDR3 DNA: TGTGCCAGCAGCCGTTCTATGAACACTGAAGCTTTCTTT. This chain uses TRBV7-2 with TRBJ1-1; no firm D call. Trimming stripped 5 bases from V and 0 bases from J, with 7 bases between. CDR1 and CDR2 from the germline V gene are SGHTA and FQGNSA. CDR3 length equals 13 residues.

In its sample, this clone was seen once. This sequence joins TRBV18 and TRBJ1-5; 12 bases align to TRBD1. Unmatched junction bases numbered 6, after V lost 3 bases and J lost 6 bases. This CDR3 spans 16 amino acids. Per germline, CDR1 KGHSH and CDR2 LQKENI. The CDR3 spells CASSPGTGGLSQPQHF. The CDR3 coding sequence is TGTGCCAGCTCACCCGGGACAGGGGGCTTGAGTCAGCCCCAGCATTTT.

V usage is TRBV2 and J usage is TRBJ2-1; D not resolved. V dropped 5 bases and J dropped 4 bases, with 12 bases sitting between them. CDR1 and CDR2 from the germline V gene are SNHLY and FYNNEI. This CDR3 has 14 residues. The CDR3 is CASSPSLGYNEQFF. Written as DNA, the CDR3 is TGTGCCAGCAGTCCGAGCTTGGGATACAATGAGCAGTTCTTC.

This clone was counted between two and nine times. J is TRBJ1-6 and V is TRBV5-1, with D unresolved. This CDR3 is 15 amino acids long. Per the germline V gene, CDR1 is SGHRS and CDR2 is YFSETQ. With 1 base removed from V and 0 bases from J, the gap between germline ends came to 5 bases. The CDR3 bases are TGCGCCAGCAGCTTGCGGAGCTCCTATAATTCACCCCTCCACTTT. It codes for CASSLRSSYNSPLHF.

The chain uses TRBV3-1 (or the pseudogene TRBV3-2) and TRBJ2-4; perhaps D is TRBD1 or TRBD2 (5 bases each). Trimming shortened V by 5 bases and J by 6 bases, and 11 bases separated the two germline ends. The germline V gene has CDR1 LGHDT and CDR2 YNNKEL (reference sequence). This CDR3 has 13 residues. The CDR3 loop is CASSTRGGNIQYF. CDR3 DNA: TGTGCCAGCAGCACTCGGGGCGGAAACATTCAGTACTTC.

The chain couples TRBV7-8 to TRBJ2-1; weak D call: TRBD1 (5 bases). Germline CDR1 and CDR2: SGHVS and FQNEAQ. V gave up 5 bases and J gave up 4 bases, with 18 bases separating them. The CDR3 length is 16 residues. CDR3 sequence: CASSPSVPGFYNEQFF. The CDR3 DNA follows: TGTGCCAGCAGCCCCTCAGTTCCAGGGTTTTACAATGAGCAGTTCTTC.

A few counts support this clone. The CDR3 DNA follows: TGTGCCAGTAGTATTGCGACAGGGGGATATGGCTACACCTTC. Its protein is CASSIATGGYGYTF. V is TRBV19 and J is TRBJ1-2; 9 bases line up with TRBD1. The CDR3 consists of 14 residues. CDR1 and CDR2 from the germline V gene are LNHDA and SQIVND (reference sequence). V was clipped by 3 bases and J by 5 bases; unmatched bases: 4.

The CDR3 DNA is TGTGCCTGGAGATACAGGGGTCGTGAAAAACTGTTTTTT. Translation gives CAWRYRGREKLFF. V usage is TRBV30 and J usage is TRBJ1-4, with TRBD1 matching over 7 bases. Trimming cost V 3 bases and J 7 bases; bases outside gene matches: 5. The CDR3 covers 13 residues. CDR1 is GTSNPN, CDR2 SVGIG, per germline (reference sequence).

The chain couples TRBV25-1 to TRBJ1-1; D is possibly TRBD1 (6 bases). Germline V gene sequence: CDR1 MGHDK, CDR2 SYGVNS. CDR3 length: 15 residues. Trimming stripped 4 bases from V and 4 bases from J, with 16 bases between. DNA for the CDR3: TGTGCCAGCAGTGTTGGGGGCGGAAGGGTCACTGAAGCTTTCTTT. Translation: CASSVGGGRVTEAFF.

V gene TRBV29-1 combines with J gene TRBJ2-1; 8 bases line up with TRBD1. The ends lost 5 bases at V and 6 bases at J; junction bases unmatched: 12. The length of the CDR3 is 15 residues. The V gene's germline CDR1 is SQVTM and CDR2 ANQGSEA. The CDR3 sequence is CSVTLFQGASNEQFF. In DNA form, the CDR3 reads TGCAGCGTTACTTTATTTCAGGGGGCCTCCAATGAGCAGTTCTTC.

DNA for the CDR3: TGTGCCAGCGGTACTCTACAGGGGAGTGGAGCCAAAAACATTCAGTACTTC. Protein sequence: CASGTLQGSGAKNIQYF. The V call is TRBV27, the J call TRBJ2-4; 7 bases match TRBD1. Germline V lookup: CDR1 MNHEY, CDR2 SMNVEV (reference sequence). J was trimmed by 0 bases and V by 8 bases; bases with no gene match: 13. The CDR3 loop spans 17 amino acids.

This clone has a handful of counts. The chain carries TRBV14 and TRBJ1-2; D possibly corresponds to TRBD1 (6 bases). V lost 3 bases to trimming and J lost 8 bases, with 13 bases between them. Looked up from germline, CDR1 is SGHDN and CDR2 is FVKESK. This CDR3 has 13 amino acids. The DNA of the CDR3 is TGTGCCAGCAGCCAGTCAAACAGGGACGGCTACACCTTC. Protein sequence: CASSQSNRDGYTF.

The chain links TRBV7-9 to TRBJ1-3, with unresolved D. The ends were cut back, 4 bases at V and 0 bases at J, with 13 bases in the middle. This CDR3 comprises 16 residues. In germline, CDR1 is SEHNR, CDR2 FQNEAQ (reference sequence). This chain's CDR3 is CASSSSTAGSGNTIYF. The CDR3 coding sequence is TGTGCCAGCAGCTCCTCAACGGCAGGCTCTGGAAACACCATATATTTT.

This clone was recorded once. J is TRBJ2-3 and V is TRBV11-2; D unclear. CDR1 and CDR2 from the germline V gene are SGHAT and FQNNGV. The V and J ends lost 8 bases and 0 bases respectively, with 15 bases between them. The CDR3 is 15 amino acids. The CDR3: CASSRASMSTDTQYF. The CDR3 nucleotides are TGTGCCAGCTCCCGAGCCAGTATGAGCACAGATACGCAGTATTTT.